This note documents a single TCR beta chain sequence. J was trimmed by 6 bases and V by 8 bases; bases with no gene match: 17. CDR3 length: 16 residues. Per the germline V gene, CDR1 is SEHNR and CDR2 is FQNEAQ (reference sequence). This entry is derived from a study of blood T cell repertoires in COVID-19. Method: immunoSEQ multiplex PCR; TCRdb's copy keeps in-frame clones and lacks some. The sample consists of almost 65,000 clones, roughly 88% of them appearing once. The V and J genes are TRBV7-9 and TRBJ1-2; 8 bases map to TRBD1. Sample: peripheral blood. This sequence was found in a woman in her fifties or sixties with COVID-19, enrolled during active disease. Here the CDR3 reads CASLVASTGARNGYTF. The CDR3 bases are TGTGCCAGCTTGGTAGCGTCGACAGGGGCCCGGAATGGCTACACCTTC.